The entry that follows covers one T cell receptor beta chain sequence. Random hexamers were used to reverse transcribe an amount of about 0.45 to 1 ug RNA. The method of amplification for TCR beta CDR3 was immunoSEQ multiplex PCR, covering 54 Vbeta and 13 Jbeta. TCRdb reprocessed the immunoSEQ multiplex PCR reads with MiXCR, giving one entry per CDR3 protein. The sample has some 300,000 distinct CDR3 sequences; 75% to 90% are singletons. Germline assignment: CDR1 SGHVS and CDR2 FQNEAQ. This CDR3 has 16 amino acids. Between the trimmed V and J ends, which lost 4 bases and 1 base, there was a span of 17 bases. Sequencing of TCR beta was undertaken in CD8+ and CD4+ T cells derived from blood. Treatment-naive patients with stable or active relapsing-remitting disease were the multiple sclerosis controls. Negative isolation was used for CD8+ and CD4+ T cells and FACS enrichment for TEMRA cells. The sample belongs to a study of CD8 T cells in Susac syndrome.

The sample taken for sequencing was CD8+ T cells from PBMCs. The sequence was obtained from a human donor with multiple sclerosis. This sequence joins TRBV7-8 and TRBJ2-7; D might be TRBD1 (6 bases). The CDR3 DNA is TGTGCCAGCAGCTCTTCCCGAAGCAGGGGTTCCTACGAGCAGTACTTC. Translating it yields CASSSSRSRGSYEQYF.